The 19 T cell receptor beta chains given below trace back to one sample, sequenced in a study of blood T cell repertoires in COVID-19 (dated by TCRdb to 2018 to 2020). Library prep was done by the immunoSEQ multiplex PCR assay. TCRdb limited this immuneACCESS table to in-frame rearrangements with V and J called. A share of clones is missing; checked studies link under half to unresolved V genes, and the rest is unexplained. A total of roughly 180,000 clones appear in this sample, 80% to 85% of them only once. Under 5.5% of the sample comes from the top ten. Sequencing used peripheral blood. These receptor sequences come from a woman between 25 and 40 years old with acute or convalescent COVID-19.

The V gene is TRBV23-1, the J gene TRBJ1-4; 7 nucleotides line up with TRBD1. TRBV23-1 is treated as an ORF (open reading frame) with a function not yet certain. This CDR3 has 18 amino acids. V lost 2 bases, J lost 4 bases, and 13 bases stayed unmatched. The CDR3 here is CASSQPRAPGQINEKLFF. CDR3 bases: TGCGCCAGCAGTCAACCTAGAGCACCGGGACAGATTAATGAAAAACTGTTTTTT.

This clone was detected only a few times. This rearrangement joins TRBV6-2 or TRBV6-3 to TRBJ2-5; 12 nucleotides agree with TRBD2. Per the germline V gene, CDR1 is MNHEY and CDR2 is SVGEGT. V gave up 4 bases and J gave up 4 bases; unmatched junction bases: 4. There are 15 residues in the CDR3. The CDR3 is CASSWSSGGGETQYF. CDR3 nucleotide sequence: TGTGCCAGCAGTTGGTCTAGCGGGGGGGGAGAGACCCAGTACTTC.

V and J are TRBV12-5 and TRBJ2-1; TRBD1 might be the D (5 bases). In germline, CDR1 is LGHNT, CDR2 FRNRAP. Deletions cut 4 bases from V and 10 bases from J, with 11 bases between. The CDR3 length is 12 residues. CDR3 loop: CASGSQGREQFF. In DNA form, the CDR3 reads TGTGCTAGTGGTTCCCAGGGTAGAGAGCAGTTCTTC.

The CDR3: CASSIDGQETQYF. The CDR3 DNA reads as TGTGCCAGCAGCATAGACGGCCAAGAGACCCAGTACTTC. This chain uses TRBV13 with TRBJ2-5; no reliable D call. The germline gives CDR1 PRHDT, CDR2 FYEKMQ (reference sequence). V gave up 5 bases and J gave up 1 base, with 8 bases separating them. The CDR3 is 13 residues long.

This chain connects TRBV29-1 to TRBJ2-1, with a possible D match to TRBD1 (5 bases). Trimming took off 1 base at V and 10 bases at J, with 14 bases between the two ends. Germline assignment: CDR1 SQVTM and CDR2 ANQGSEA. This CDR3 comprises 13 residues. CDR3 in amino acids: CSVEGRGLTEQFF. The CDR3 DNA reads TGCAGCGTTGAAGGAAGGGGCCTGACGGAGCAGTTCTTC.

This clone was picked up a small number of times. Here the CDR3 DNA reads TGCAGCGTTGGCGCAAGCGTAAGCTCCTACGAGCAGTACTTC. As protein: CSVGASVSSYEQYF. The genes are TRBV29-1 and TRBJ2-7; no firm D call. The CDR3 contains 14 residues. V was pared by 4 bases and J by 0 bases, with 13 bases between. Per the germline V gene, CDR1 is SQVTM and CDR2 is ANQGSEA.

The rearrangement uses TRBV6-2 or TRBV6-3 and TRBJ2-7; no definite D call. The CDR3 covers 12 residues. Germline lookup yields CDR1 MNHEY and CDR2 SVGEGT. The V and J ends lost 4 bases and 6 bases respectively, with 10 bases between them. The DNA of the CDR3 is TGTGCCAGCAGTTCCGCTACCGGCGAGCAGTACTTC. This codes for CASSSATGEQYF.

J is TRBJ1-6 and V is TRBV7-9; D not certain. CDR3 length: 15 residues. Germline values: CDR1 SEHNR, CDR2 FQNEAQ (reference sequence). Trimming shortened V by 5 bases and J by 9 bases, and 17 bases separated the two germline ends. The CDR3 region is CASSQNPGEGSPLHF. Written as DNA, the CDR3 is TGTGCCAGCAGCCAGAATCCGGGTGAAGGTTCACCCCTCCACTTT.

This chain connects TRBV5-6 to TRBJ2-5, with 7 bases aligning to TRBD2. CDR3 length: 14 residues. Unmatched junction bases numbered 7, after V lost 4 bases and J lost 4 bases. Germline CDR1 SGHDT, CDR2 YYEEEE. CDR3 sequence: CASSRSGGVETQYF. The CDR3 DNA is TGTGCCAGCAGCCGATCGGGGGGAGTAGAGACCCAGTACTTC.

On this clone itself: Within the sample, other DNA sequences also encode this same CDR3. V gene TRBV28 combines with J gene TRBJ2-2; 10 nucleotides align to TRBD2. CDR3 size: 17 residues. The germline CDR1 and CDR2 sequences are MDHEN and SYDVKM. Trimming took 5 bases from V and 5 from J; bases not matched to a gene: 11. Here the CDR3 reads CASSQVAGGGSTGELFF. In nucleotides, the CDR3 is TGTGCCAGCAGTCAAGTAGCGGGGGGTGGTTCGACCGGGGAGCTGTTTTTT.

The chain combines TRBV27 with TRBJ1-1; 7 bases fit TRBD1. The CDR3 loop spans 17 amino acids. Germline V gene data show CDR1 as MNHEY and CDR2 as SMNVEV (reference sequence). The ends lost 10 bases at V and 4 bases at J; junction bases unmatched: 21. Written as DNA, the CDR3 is TGTGCCACCTGCCACTTTAAGACAGGGAAGGAGGGCACTGAAGCTTTCTTT. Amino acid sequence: CATCHFKTGKEGTEAFF.

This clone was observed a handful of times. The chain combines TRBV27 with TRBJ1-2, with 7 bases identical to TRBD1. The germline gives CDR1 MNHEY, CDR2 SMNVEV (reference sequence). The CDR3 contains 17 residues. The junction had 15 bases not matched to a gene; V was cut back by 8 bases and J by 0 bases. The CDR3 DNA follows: TGTGCCAGCCGCAATATCCGGGACAGCTCAACTAACTATGGCTACACCTTC. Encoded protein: CASRNIRDSSTNYGYTF.

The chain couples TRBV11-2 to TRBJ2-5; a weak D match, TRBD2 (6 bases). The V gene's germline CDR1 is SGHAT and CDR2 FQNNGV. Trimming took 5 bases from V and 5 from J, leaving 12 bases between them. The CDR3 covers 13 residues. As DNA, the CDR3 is TGTGCCAGCAGCGGGAGTGGGGGGGAGACCCAGTACTTC. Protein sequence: CASSGSGGETQYF.

The CDR3 spells CASSPGWGPIGNTIYF. The CDR3 DNA reads as TGTGCCAGCAGCCCAGGTTGGGGGCCCATCGGGAACACCATATATTTT. The chain combines TRBV28 with TRBJ1-3; weak D call: TRBD1 (6 bases). This CDR3 is 16 amino acids long. Trimming pared 6 bases from V and 7 bases from J, leaving 22 bases between. Germline V gene sequence: CDR1 MDHEN, CDR2 SYDVKM.

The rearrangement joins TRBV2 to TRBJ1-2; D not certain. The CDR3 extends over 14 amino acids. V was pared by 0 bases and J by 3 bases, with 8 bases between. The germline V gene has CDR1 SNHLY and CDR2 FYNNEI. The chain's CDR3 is CASSEAGRDYGYTF. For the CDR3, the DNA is TGTGCCAGCAGTGAAGCAGGGAGAGACTATGGCTACACCTTC. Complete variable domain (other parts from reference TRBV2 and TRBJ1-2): EPEVTQTPSHQVTQMGQEVILRCVPISNHLYFYWYRQILGQKVEFLVSFYNNEISEKSEIFDDQFSVERPDGSNFTLKIRSTKLEDSAMYFCASSEAGRDYGYTFGSGTRLTVV.

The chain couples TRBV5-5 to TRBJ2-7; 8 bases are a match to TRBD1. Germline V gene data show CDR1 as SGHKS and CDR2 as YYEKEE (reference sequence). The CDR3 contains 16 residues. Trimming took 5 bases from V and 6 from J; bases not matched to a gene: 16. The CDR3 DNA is TGTGCCAGCAGATCCGGACAGGGTTCTTTCCAACGCGAGCAGTACTTC. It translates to CASRSGQGSFQREQYF.

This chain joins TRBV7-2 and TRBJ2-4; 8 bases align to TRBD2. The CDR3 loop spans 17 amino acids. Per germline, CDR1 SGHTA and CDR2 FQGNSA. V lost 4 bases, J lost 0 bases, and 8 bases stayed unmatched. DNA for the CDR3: TGTGCCAGCAGCTCCGAAAGCGGGAGAATAGCCAAAAACATTCAGTACTTC. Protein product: CASSSESGRIAKNIQYF.

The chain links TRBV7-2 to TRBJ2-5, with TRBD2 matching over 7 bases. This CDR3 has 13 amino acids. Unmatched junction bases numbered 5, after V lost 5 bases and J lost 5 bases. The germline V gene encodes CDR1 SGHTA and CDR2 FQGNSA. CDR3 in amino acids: CASSRGGGETQYF. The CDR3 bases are TGTGCCAGCAGCCGCGGGGGAGGTGAGACCCAGTACTTC. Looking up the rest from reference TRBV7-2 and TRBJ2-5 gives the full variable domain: GAGVSQSPSNKVTEKGKDVELRCDPISGHTALYWYRQSLGQGLEFLIYFQGNSAPDKSGLPSDRFSAERTGGSVSTLTIQRTQQEDSAVYLCASSRGGGETQYFGPGTRLLVL.

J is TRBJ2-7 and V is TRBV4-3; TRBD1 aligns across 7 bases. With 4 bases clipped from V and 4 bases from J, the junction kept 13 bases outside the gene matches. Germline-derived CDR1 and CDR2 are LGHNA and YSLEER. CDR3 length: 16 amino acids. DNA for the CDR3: TGCGCCAGCAGCCGGGGGAGTGGACAGGTTGGGTACGAGCAGTACTTC. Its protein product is CASSRGSGQVGYEQYF.